This T cell receptor beta chain is from a study of response to subunit inactivated influenza vaccine. Study results and limitations: Authors proposed each seasonal influenza vaccination draws in few new T cells.

The CDR3 covers 18 residues. The germline gives CDR1 SGHRS, CDR2 YFSETQ. V lost 4 bases and J lost 8; bases outside the gene matches: 13. This clonotype has ten or more counts. Its antigen is unknown. Each CDR3 protein is one row after TCRdb ran MiXCR on the RT-PCR reads. The sample carries over 750,000 distinct CDR3 sequences, roughly 20% recorded once. The material was PBMCs from blood, obtained 5 days after vaccination. The clonotype originates from a man in his forties or fifties who received an inactivated influenza vaccine. V gene TRBV5-1 combines with J gene TRBJ2-1, with 15 positions matching TRBD2. CDR3 amino acids: CASSPRTSGRASLHEQFF. The DNA of the CDR3 is TGCGCCAGCAGCCCCCGGACTAGCGGGAGGGCCTCCCTCCATGAGCAGTTCTTC.